The 5 T cell receptor beta chains below come from one sample, sequenced in a study of CD4+ T cells in melanoma. Repertoires were generated with immunoSEQ multiplex PCR, while TCRdb's copy carries only in-frame clones and drops some. In the table there are 13,000 or so clones, about 71% of which are singletons. Specimen: cells from a culture (not recorded whether cultured in vitro). These receptors were obtained from a human donor with melanoma.

This chain joins TRBV5-1 and TRBJ1-4, with D perhaps TRBD1 (5 bases). The V end lost 4 bases, the J end lost 6 bases, and 16 bases lay between the germline ends. Per the germline V gene, CDR1 is SGHRS and CDR2 is YFSETQ. The CDR3 has 15 amino acids. Here the CDR3 reads CASSVGGILYEKLFF. CDR3 nucleotides: TGCGCCAGCAGCGTGGGGGGTATTCTTTATGAAAAACTGTTTTTT.

Only one count was recorded for this clone. The CDR3 sequence: CASSLGPYNEKLFF. CDR3 DNA: TGTGCCAGCAGCCTGGGACCCTATAATGAAAAACTGTTTTTT. The chain has TRBV5-8 and TRBJ1-4; a possible D gene is TRBD1 (5 bases). The CDR3 totals 14 residues. Trimming removed 4 bases at V and 4 bases at J, with 11 bases between. Germline-derived CDR1 and CDR2 are SGHTS and YDEGEE.

V usage is TRBV7-9 and J usage is TRBJ1-1, with 8 nucleotides matching TRBD1. The V gene's germline CDR1 is SEHNR and CDR2 FQNEAQ (reference sequence). J was trimmed by 10 bases and V by 2 bases; bases with no gene match: 6. This CDR3 contains 13 residues. The CDR3 DNA is TGTGCCAGCAGCTTAAAAGGGCAGGGGGCAGCTTTCTTT. Translation: CASSLKGQGAAFF. Filled out from reference TRBV7-9 and TRBJ1-1, the complete variable domain reads DTGVSQNPRHKITKRGQNVTFRCDPISEHNRLYWYRQTLGQGPEFLTYFQNEAQLEKSRLLSDRFSAERPKGSFSTLEIQRTEQGDSAMYLCASSLKGQGAAFFGQGTRLTVV.

The V call is TRBV11-2, the J call TRBJ2-2; perhaps TRBD1 as D (6 bases). With 2 bases removed from V and 2 bases from J, the gap between germline ends came to 12 bases. The germline gives CDR1 SGHAT, CDR2 FQNNGV. This CDR3 region has 16 residues. The CDR3 region has the DNA TGTGCCAGCAGCTTAACTAGGACAGCAAACACCGGGGAGCTGTTTTTT. Translated, it gives CASSLTRTANTGELFF.

V usage is TRBV9 and J usage is TRBJ2-3; D remains ambiguous. The CDR3 length is 12 residues. CDR1 and CDR2 (germline): SGDLS, YYNGEE. V shed 2 bases and J shed 3 bases, with 4 bases lying between them. CDR3 amino acids: CASSVETDTQYF. The CDR3 nucleotides read TGTGCCAGCAGCGTTGAGACAGATACGCAGTATTTT.